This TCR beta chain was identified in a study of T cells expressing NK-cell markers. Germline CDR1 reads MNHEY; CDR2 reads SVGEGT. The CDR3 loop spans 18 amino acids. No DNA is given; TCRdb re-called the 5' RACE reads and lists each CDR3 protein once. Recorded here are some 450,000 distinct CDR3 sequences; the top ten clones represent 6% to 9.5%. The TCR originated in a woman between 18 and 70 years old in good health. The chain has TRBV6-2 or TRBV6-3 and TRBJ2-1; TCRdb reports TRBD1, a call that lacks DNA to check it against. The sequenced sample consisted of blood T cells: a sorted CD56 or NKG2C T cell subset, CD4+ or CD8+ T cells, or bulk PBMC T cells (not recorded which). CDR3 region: CASSYPTSGGGGRIEQFF.